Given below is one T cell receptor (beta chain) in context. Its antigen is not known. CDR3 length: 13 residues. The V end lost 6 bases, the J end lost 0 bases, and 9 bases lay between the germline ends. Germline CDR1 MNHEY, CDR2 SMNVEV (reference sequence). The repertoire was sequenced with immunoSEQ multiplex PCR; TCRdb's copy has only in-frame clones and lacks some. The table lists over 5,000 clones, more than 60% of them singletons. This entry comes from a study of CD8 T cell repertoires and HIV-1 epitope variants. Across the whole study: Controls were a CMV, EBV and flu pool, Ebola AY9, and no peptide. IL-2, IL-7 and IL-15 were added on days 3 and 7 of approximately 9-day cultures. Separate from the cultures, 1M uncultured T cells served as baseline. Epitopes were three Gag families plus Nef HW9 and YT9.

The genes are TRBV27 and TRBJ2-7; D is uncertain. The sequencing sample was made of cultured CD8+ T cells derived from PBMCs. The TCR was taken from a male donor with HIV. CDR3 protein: CASRNWDSYEQYF. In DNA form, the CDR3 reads TGTGCCAGCAGGAACTGGGACTCCTACGAGCAGTACTTC.